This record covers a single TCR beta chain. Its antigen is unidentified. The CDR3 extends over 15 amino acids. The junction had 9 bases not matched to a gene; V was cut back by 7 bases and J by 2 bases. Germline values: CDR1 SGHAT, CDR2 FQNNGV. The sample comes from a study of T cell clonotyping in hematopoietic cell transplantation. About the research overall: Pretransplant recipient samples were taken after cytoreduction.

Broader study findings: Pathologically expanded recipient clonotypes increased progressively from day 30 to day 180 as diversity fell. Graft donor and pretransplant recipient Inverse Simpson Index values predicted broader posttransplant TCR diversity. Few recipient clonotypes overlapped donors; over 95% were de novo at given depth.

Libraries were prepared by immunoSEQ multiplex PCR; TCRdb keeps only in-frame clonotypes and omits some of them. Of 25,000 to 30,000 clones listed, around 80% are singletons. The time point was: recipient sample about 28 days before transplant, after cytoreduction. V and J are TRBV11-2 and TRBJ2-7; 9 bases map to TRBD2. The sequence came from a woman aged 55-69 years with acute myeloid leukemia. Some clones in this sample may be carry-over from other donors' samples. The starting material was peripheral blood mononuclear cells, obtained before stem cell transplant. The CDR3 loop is CASTVWLAGTYEQYF. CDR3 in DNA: TGTGCCAGCACCGTGTGGCTAGCGGGGACCTACGAGCAGTACTTC.